The source of this T cell receptor beta chain is a study of human T cells and chemical hapten exposure. Study in general: TCR yields per sample varied mostly from small pooled library volume differences.

Study findings and constraints: The study found that DPC sensitization did not change TCRs above 1 in 1000 frequency.

This clonotype was recorded many times. Its target is not known. TCRdb itself ran the RACE reads through MiXCR, one entry per CDR3 protein. The data show more than 55,000 distinct CDR3 sequences, roughly 9.2% seen once. CDR3 size: 13 residues. With 7 bases removed from V and 1 base from J, the gap between germline ends came to 12 bases. Germline CDR1 SGHRS, CDR2 YFSETQ. Time point meaning: patch test 1, 2 weeks after DPC sensitization. Treatment here: therapeutic diphenylcyclopropenone sensitization with weekly scalp DPC. The sample consisted of whole blood, taken in connection with sensitization to the hapten diphenylcyclopropenone (DPC). The receptor's source is a woman aged 40-49 years with alopecia areata. Some clones in this sample may be carry-over from other donors' samples. This chain uses TRBV5-1 with TRBJ2-7; tentatively, D is TRBD1 (5 bases). CDR3: CASHFDSSYEQYF. For the CDR3, the DNA is TGCGCCAGCCACTTCGACAGTTCCTACGAGCAGTACTTC. Variable domain in full (rest from reference TRBV5-1 and TRBJ2-7): KAGVTQTPRYLIKTRGQQVTLSCSPISGHRSVSWYQQTPGQGLQFLFEYFSETQRNKGNFPGRFSGRQFSNSRSEMNVSTLELGDSALYLCASHFDSSYEQYFGPGTRLTVT.